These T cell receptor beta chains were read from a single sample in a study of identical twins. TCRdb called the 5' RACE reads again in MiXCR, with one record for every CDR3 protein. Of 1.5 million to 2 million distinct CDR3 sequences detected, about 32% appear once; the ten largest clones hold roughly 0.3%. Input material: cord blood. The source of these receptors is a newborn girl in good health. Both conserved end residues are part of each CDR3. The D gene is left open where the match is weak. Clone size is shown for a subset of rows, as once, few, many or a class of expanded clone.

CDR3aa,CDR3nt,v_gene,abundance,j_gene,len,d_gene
CASSYLDGLNEKLFF,TGTGCCAGCAGTTACCTGGACGGATTAAATGAAAAACTGTTTTTT,TRBV6-6,.,TRBJ1-4,15,.
CASSHWGRTDTQYF,TGCGCCAGCAGCCATTGGGGTCGAACAGATACGCAGTATTTT,TRBV4-1,.,TRBJ2-3,14,.
CASSQGWAGSYEQYF,TGTGCCAGCAGCCAAGGTTGGGCAGGGTCCTACGAGCAGTACTTC,TRBV14,few,TRBJ2-7,15,.
CASSYLRQGSYEQYF,TGTGCCAGCAGTTACTTGAGACAGGGGTCCTACGAGCAGTACTTC,TRBV6-5,.,TRBJ2-7,15,TRBD1
CASSFMQGISYEQYF,TGTGCCAGCAGTTTTATGCAGGGTATCTCCTACGAGCAGTACTTC,TRBV28,.,TRBJ2-7,15,.
CASSESLAESSYEQYF,TGTGCCAGCAGTGAATCCTTAGCGGAAAGCTCCTACGAGCAGTACTTC,TRBV25-1,few,TRBJ2-7,16,.
CAITRDPGLAGTYEQYF,TGTGCCATCACCCGCGACCCGGGACTAGCGGGGACCTACGAGCAGTACTTC,TRBV10-3,.,TRBJ2-7,17,TRBD2
CASSLGTDSLEQYF,TGTGCCAGCAGCTTAGGGACGGATTCCCTCGAGCAGTACTTC,TRBV7-9,many,TRBJ2-7,14,.
CASSFFPLRPHYNEQFF,TGTGCCAGCAGCTTCTTCCCCCTTAGGCCACACTACAATGAGCAGTTCTTC,TRBV7-2,.,TRBJ2-1,17,.
CSVSGTVNTGELFF,TGCAGCGTTTCCGGGACAGTGAACACCGGGGAGCTGTTTTTT,TRBV29-1,few,TRBJ2-2,14,TRBD1
CATSDPSTSGAYNEQFF,TGTGCCACCAGTGATCCCTCCACTAGCGGGGCCTACAATGAGCAGTTCTTC,TRBV24-1,.,TRBJ2-1,17,TRBD2
CSVGLKNPTDTQYF,TGCAGCGTAGGACTAAAGAACCCCACAGATACGCAGTATTTT,TRBV29-1,.,TRBJ2-3,14,.
CASSVGGNGYTF,TGTGCCAGCAGTGTTGGGGGGAATGGCTACACCTTC,TRBV2,.,TRBJ1-2,12,.
CASISGPPGTTEAFF,TGTGCCAGCATATCCGGGCCACCAGGCACCACTGAAGCTTTCTTT,TRBV6-1,.,TRBJ1-1,15,.
CASRRQGAYNEQFF,TGTGCCAGCAGGAGACAGGGGGCCTACAATGAGCAGTTCTTC,TRBV12-3/TRBV12-4,many,TRBJ2-1,14,TRBD1
CASSFGGSPYEQYF,TGTGCCAGCAGTTTTGGGGGGTCTCCCTACGAGCAGTACTTC,TRBV28,.,TRBJ2-7,14,.
CAGSLGSQGGQQTQYF,TGTGCCGGCAGCTTAGGTTCCCAGGGGGGTCAGCAGACCCAGTACTTC,TRBV5-5,once,TRBJ2-5,16,.
CASSPRTVWDTQYF,TGTGCCAGCAGTCCCCGGACAGTTTGGGATACGCAGTATTTT,TRBV27,many,TRBJ2-3,14,.
CASRPARGSSYNEQYF,TGTGCCAGCAGGCCAGCGCGGGGGAGCTCCTACAATGAGCAGTACTTC,TRBV3-1,.,TRBJ2-7,16,TRBD2
CASSQRAGGVTDTQYF,TGTGCCAGCAGCCAACGAGCGGGAGGCGTCACAGATACGCAGTATTTT,TRBV3-1,.,TRBJ2-3,16,TRBD2
CASSLGTGWGYEQYF,TGTGCCAGCAGTTTAGGGACAGGGTGGGGCTACGAGCAGTACTTC,TRBV12-3/TRBV12-4,.,TRBJ2-7,15,TRBD1
CASSFRPLAARSEQYF,TGTGCCAGCAGCTTTCGCCCCCTGGCAGCAAGAAGCGAGCAGTACTTC,TRBV11-2,.,TRBJ2-7,16,.
CASSSVVGNYGYTF,TGTGCCAGCAGTTCTGTGGTAGGGAACTATGGCTACACCTTC,TRBV6-5,many,TRBJ1-2,14,.